This TCR beta chain was obtained from a study of shared clonotypes between healthy human individuals. Overall study results and limits: Generation probabilities were higher for clonotypes shared across all four sorted-subset donors than for unshared ones.

TCRdb's copy holds only in-frame clones and misses some; the assay was immunoSEQ multiplex PCR. The sample shows around 2,000,000 clones, roughly 91% of them seen only once. CD45RO-negative, CCR7-selected cells formed the naive CD8 fraction, which excluded terminally differentiated effector memory CD45RA+ cells. V was trimmed by 0 bases and J by 5 bases, leaving 8 bases between them. CDR1 is SGDLS and CDR2 is YYNGEE in the germline V gene. The CDR3 totals 14 residues. On this clone: Its target is unknown.

The J gene is TRBJ1-4, the V gene TRBV9; D is ambiguous. Material for sequencing was naive CD8+ T cells from PBMCs. This TCR came from a man between 18 and 29 years old in good health. Some clones in this sample may be carry-over from other donors' samples. CDR3 protein: CASSVDLGNEKLFF. The CDR3 nucleotides are TGTGCCAGCAGCGTAGATCTGGGGAATGAAAAACTGTTTTTT.